The clone carrying this TCR beta chain was counted many times. These data originate in a study of spatial heterogeneity in lung cancer. Described time point: sample taken at primary tumor resection. Without sorting, whole RNA was sequenced from tumor, nontumor lung or frozen PBMC. A distinct unique molecular identifier was carried by each TCR cDNA molecule. MiXCR was run by TCRdb on the 5' RACE reads, yielding one entry per CDR3 protein. In the table there are some 23,000 distinct CDR3 sequences, about 7% of which are singletons. V was clipped by 5 bases and J by 6 bases, with 7 bases between them. The CDR3 contains 11 residues.

This receptor was taken from a male donor with early-stage non-small cell lung cancer. The chain couples TRBV12-3 or TRBV12-4 to TRBJ1-2; no clear D gene. The sequencing used PBMCs, collected at surgery. CDR3 in DNA: TGTGCCAGCAGTCTCCTTGATGGCTACACCTTC. Translation gives CASSLLDGYTF.